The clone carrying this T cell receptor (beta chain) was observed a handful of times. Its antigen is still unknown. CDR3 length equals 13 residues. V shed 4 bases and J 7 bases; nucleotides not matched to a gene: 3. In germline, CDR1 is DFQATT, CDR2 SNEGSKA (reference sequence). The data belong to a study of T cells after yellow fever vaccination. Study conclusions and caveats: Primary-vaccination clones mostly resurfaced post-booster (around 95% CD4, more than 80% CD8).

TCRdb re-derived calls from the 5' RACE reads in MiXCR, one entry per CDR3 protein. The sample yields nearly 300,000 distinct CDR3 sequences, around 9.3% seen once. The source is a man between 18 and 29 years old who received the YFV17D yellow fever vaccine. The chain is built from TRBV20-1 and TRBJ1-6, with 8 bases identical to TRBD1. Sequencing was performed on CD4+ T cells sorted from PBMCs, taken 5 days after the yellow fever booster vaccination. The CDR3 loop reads CSATGQGNSPLHF. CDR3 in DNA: TGCAGTGCTACCGGACAGGGCAATTCACCCCTCCACTTT.